This T cell receptor (beta chain) was documented in a study of cytomegalovirus exposure and HLA in healthy donors. General observations from the study: Further analysis, carried out later, found HLA-associated TCR beta chains more clonally expanded than equally common other chains. Later analysis showed most CMV-associated TCR beta chains appearing HLA-restricted. In an earlier analysis, most TCR beta V segments were productive about 87% or about 30% of the time.

V shed 10 bases and J 2 bases; nucleotides not matched to a gene: 9. The germline gives CDR1 MNHNS, CDR2 SASEGT. The CDR3 runs to 14 residues. Vbeta (60) and Jbeta (13) primers were used in the PCR. Some clones are missing from TCRdb's copy, which holds only in-frame ones; the method was immunoSEQ multiplex PCR. In the table there are 74,000 or so clones, around 80% of which are singletons. To note about this clone: Its specificity is not known.

This clonotype originated in a man in his forties or fifties in good health and CMV-seropositive. Sequencing used PBMCs. This chain uses TRBV6-1 with TRBJ2-5; 8 nucleotides align to TRBD2. In DNA, the CDR3 is TGTGCCACGGGCGGGGTAGCGGGACAAGAGACCCAGTACTTC. It encodes CATGGVAGQETQYF.